The 26 T cell receptor beta chains given below trace back to one sample, sequenced in a study of CD8+CD57+ T cells in acquired aplastic anemia. Genomic DNA, the template, was used for profiling of the TCR beta VDJ and CDR3. TCRdb re-called the reads with MiXCR, one entry per CDR3 protein. This sample carries 210,000 or so distinct CDR3 sequences, 40% to 60% of them seen once, and the ten largest clones take approximately 20%. An expansion of CD8+CD57+ cells by flow cytometry had been shown in patients chosen for sequencing. The specimen was sorted CD4+, CD8+, or CD8+CD57+ T cells (not recorded which) from PBMCs. All receptors derive from a human donor with aplastic anemia.

The sample holds a few counts of this clonotype. V usage is TRBV11-2 and J usage is TRBJ2-1, with a possible D match to TRBD2 (6 bases). Per germline, CDR1 SGHAT and CDR2 FQNNGV. V was trimmed by 8 bases and J by 4 bases, leaving 24 bases between them. This CDR3 spans 17 amino acids. The CDR3 DNA reads TGTGCCAGCTCCTTTCTAGCGAGCGGAAGAAGTTACAATGAGCAGTTCTTC. Translation: CASSFLASGRSYNEQFF.

The chain combines TRBV9 with TRBJ1-1; tentatively, D is TRBD1 (6 bases). This CDR3 comprises 15 residues. V gave up 2 bases and J gave up 6 bases, with 17 bases separating them. CDR1 SGDLS and CDR2 YYNGEE come from the germline V gene. The CDR3 here is CASSVGGGPGAEAFF. The CDR3 region has the DNA TGTGCCAGCAGCGTTGGGGGAGGGCCAGGGGCTGAAGCTTTCTTT.

This clonotype has at least ten counts. CDR3 amino acids: CASSLGRAGGLAGTEAFF. The CDR3 DNA reads as TGCGCCAGCAGCTTGGGTCGGGCAGGGGGCCTGGCGGGCACTGAAGCTTTCTTT. This chain joins TRBV5-1 and TRBJ1-1, with 8 bases matching TRBD1. CDR1 SGHRS and CDR2 YFSETQ come from the germline V gene. The CDR3 has 18 residues. Unmatched junction bases numbered 14, after V lost 0 bases and J lost 4 bases.

This clonotype was detected ten times or more. V is TRBV6-2 or TRBV6-3 and J is TRBJ2-5; TRBD1 matches 11 bases. This CDR3 spans 14 amino acids. After removal of 6 bases from V and 5 bases from J, the junction contained 5 bases not matched to a gene. CDR1 and CDR2 from the germline V gene are MNHEY and SVGEGT. This CDR3 reads CASSRDRGWETQYF. CDR3 nucleotide sequence: TGTGCCAGCAGCCGGGACAGGGGGTGGGAGACCCAGTACTTC.

This clonotype came up many times. The V call is TRBV5-1, the J call TRBJ1-4, with D maybe TRBD1 (5 bases). CDR1 is SGHRS, CDR2 YFSETQ, per germline. This CDR3 has 15 residues. With 3 bases removed from V and 4 bases from J, the gap between germline ends came to 13 bases. CDR3 bases: TGCGCCAGCAGCTCGGGACTGCAGATTAATGAAAAACTGTTTTTT. This translates into CASSSGLQINEKLFF. Complete variable domain (other parts from reference TRBV5-1 and TRBJ1-4): KAGVTQTPRYLIKTRGQQVTLSCSPISGHRSVSWYQQTPGQGLQFLFEYFSETQRNKGNFPGRFSGRQFSNSRSEMNVSTLELGDSALYLCASSSGLQINEKLFFGSGTQLSVL.

This clonotype has ten or more counts. The rearrangement joins TRBV19 to TRBJ2-5; 9 bases fit TRBD2. V was pared by 5 bases and J by 5 bases, with 3 bases of the junction left unmatched. The germline V gene has CDR1 LNHDA and CDR2 SQIVND (reference sequence). The CDR3 totals 13 residues. DNA for the CDR3: TGTGCCAGTAGTGGCGGGGGGGGTGAGACCCAGTACTTC. Encoded protein: CASSGGGGETQYF.

This clonotype was seen at least ten times. This chain joins TRBV12-3 or TRBV12-4 and TRBJ2-7, with D perhaps given as TRBD1 or TRBD2 (5 bases each). The V end was cut by 3 bases, the J end by 0 bases, with 9 bases between. This CDR3 has 14 amino acids. The chain's CDR3 is CASSLGEFSYEQYF. The CDR3 DNA is TGTGCCAGCAGTTTGGGGGAGTTCTCCTACGAGCAGTACTTC.

The chain has TRBV19 and TRBJ2-2; D uncertain. The CDR3 runs 10 residues. Germline CDR1 is LNHDA and CDR2 is SQIVND (reference sequence). The V gene lost 4 bases and the J gene lost 6 bases, with 0 bases spanning the gap. CDR3 sequence: CASSTGELFF. CDR3 nucleotide sequence: TGTGCCAGTAGTACCGGGGAGCTGTTTTTT.

This clonotype was found many times. The J gene is TRBJ2-7, the V gene TRBV14; D possibly corresponds to TRBD2 (6 bases). The germline gives CDR1 SGHDN, CDR2 FVKESK. Trimming pared 2 bases from V and 8 bases from J, leaving 19 bases between. The CDR3 spans 15 residues. The CDR3 region has the DNA TGTGCCAGCAGCCAAAATCCCGGGACCGGGGGACAGCAGTACTTC. Protein product: CASSQNPGTGGQQYF.

At least ten counts were recorded for this clonotype. The gene calls are TRBV19 and TRBJ2-1; D may match TRBD1 or TRBD2 (5 bases each). Deletions cut 5 bases from V and 6 bases from J, with 11 bases between. Germline V gene lookup returns CDR1 LNHDA and CDR2 SQIVND (reference sequence). The CDR3 consists of 13 residues. In DNA, the CDR3 is TGTGCCAGTAGTGCCAGAGGGGTCAATGAGCAGTTCTTC. This encodes CASSARGVNEQFF. Full variable domain (rest looked up from reference TRBV19 and TRBJ2-1): DGGITQSPKYLFRKEGQNVTLSCEQNLNHDAMYWYRQDPGQGLRLIYYSQIVNDFQKGDIAEGYSVSREKKESFPLTVTSAQKNPTAFYLCASSARGVNEQFFGPGTRLTVL.

As concerns this clonotype: Being one base from a much bigger clone, this may be a read error. This chain links TRBV14 with TRBJ2-1; TRBD2 agrees at 7 bases. The germline gives CDR1 SGHDN, CDR2 FVKESK. The CDR3 extends over 13 amino acids. The CDR3, as DNA: TGTGCCGGCAGCTACCAGCGGGGTGGTGAGCAGTTCTTC. Residues: CAGSYQRGGEQFF.

This clonotype was seen only once. This chain joins TRBV29-1 and TRBJ2-7, with 7 positions matching TRBD1. Losses at the gene ends were 3 bases for V and 1 base for J; bases not matched to a gene: 12. Germline CDR1 is SQVTM and CDR2 is ANQGSEA. The CDR3 is 16 amino acids. Here the CDR3 DNA reads TGCAGCGTTGAGATAGGGGGCTTGAGGGGTTCCTACGAGCAGTACTTC. It translates to CSVEIGGLRGSYEQYF.

Many counts were recorded for this clonotype. V and J are TRBV5-1 and TRBJ2-5; D tentatively reads TRBD1 or TRBD2 (5 bases each). V lost 4 bases and J lost 3, with 16 bases in between. The germline CDR1 and CDR2 sequences are SGHRS and YFSETQ. CDR3 length: 15 residues. CDR3 loop: CASSGDGVVEETQYF. In nucleotides, the CDR3 is TGCGCCAGCAGCGGGGACGGCGTCGTGGAAGAGACCCAGTACTTC.

The rearrangement links TRBV19 to TRBJ2-7; 8 bases align to TRBD1. CDR1 is LNHDA and CDR2 is SQIVND in the germline V gene (reference sequence). V trimming: 5 bases; J trimming: 6 bases; junction bases outside the gene matches: 9. The CDR3 covers 14 residues. The chain's CDR3 is CASSQQGGLSEQYF. CDR3 DNA sequence: TGTGCCAGTAGTCAACAGGGGGGCCTAAGCGAGCAGTACTTC.

The chain uses TRBV11-2 and TRBJ2-1, with 10 bases aligning to TRBD2. With 4 bases clipped from V and 2 bases from J, the junction kept 5 bases outside the gene matches. The germline gives CDR1 SGHAT, CDR2 FQNNGV. CDR3 size: 16 residues. CDR3 protein: CASSSRTSGAYNEQFF. The CDR3 region has the DNA TGTGCCAGCAGCTCGCGGACTAGCGGTGCCTACAATGAGCAGTTCTTC. Based on the CDR3 plus reference TRBV11-2 and TRBJ2-1, the full variable domain is EAGVAQSPRYKIIEKRQSVAFWCNPISGHATLYWYQQILGQGPKLLIQFQNNGVVDDSQLPKDRFSAERLKGVDSTLKIQPAKLEDSAVYLCASSSRTSGAYNEQFFGPGTRLTVL.

CDR3 region: CASSLANSGNTIYF. The CDR3 bases are TGTGCCAGCAGCTTAGCGAACTCTGGAAACACCATATATTTT. The rearrangement links TRBV7-2 to TRBJ1-3, with D unclear. The germline gives CDR1 SGHTA, CDR2 FQGNSA. Trimming removed 0 bases from V and 0 bases from J, with 3 bases in between. The CDR3 length is 14 residues.

Of note for this clonotype: This sequence may be a read error, since a much larger clone differs from it by one base. This chain connects TRBV20-1 to TRBJ2-1; 9 nucleotides agree with TRBD1. Per the germline V gene, CDR1 is DFQATT and CDR2 is SNEGSKA (reference sequence). With 0 bases clipped from V and 10 bases from J, the junction kept 10 bases outside the gene matches. The CDR3 extends over 15 amino acids. CDR3 amino acids: CSARDPGQGSYEQFF. In DNA, the CDR3 is TGCAGTGCTAGAGATCCGGGACAGGGCTCCTACGAGCAGTTCTTC.

The chain is built from TRBV7-8 and TRBJ1-1; 7 positions match TRBD1. V lost 5 bases and J lost 5; bases outside the gene matches: 14. Looked up from germline, CDR1 is SGHVS and CDR2 is FQNEAQ. The length of the CDR3 is 16 residues. CDR3 protein: CASSAGGQFLTTEAFF. The CDR3 nucleotides are TGTGCCAGCAGCGCCGGGGGACAGTTCCTCACGACTGAAGCTTTCTTT.

The chain couples TRBV10-3 to TRBJ1-6, with TRBD1 matching over 8 bases. The junction had 9 bases not matched to a gene; V was cut back by 5 bases and J by 9 bases. The CDR3 covers 15 residues. The germline V gene encodes CDR1 ENHRY and CDR2 SYGVKD. The CDR3, as DNA: TGTGCCATCAGTTTCGACAGGGGTGAAGTTTCACCCCTCCACTTT. It codes for CAISFDRGEVSPLHF.

With respect to this clonotype: A junction end diverges from the germline sequence, so it may reflect a read error. This chain uses TRBV9 with TRBJ2-7; 8 bases align to TRBD1. Germline assignment: CDR1 SGDLS and CDR2 YYNGEE. This CDR3 contains 15 residues. CDR3: CASSLTGTGLYVQYF. The CDR3 coding sequence is TGTGCCAGCAGCCTTACCGGGACAGGTCTGTACGTGCAGTACTTC.

This clonotype was picked up many times. The chain is built from TRBV2 and TRBJ1-5, with D tentatively TRBD1 (5 bases). CDR3 length: 14 residues. V gave up 6 bases and J gave up 2 bases, with 11 bases separating them. The germline V gene encodes CDR1 SNHLY and CDR2 FYNNEI. The CDR3 reads CASRGGNGNQPQHF. In DNA, the CDR3 is TGTGCCAGCAGGGGGGGGAACGGCAATCAGCCCCAGCATTTT. Based on the CDR3 plus reference TRBV2 and TRBJ1-5, the full variable domain is EPEVTQTPSHQVTQMGQEVILRCVPISNHLYFYWYRQILGQKVEFLVSFYNNEISEKSEIFDDQFSVERPDGSNFTLKIRSTKLEDSAMYFCASRGGNGNQPQHFGDGTRLSIL.

This chain links TRBV19 with TRBJ1-4; D might be TRBD1 (6 bases). Trimming pared 5 bases from V and 0 bases from J, leaving 13 bases between. The germline V gene has CDR1 LNHDA and CDR2 SQIVND (reference sequence). This CDR3 has 16 amino acids. CDR3 sequence: CASSSGGSATNEKLFF. In DNA form, the CDR3 reads TGTGCCAGTAGTTCTGGGGGCTCTGCAACTAATGAAAAACTGTTTTTT.

As for this clonotype: A much larger clonotype is one base distant, so this may be a read error. The chain has TRBV4-2 and TRBJ2-7; 10 bases map to TRBD2. Germline trimming cut 2 bases from V and 2 bases from J; bases unmatched to any gene: 6. Per the germline V gene, CDR1 is LGHNA and CDR2 is YNFKEQ. The CDR3 contains 16 residues. CDR3 sequence: CASSQSSGGFTYEQYF. As DNA, the CDR3 is TGTGCCAGCAGCCAAAGTAGCGGGGGGTTCACCTACGAGCAGTACTTC.

The rearrangement links TRBV20-1 to TRBJ2-3; perhaps TRBD2 as D (5 bases). The germline V gene encodes CDR1 DFQATT and CDR2 SNEGSKA (reference sequence). The germline V and J ends were trimmed by 1 base and 6 bases, with 8 bases remaining between them. The CDR3 length is 12 residues. CDR3 loop: CSARASPDTQYF. The CDR3 DNA reads as TGCAGTGCTAGAGCTAGCCCCGATACGCAGTATTTT.

In the case of this clonotype: This may arise from a read error, as a much more abundant clone is one base away. The chain employs TRBV7-9 and TRBJ1-3; no firm D call. CDR3 length equals 15 residues. CDR1 SEHNR and CDR2 FQNEAQ come from the germline V gene (reference sequence). For the CDR3, the DNA is TGTGCCAGCAGTGCGACTGGGGTATCTGGAAACACCACATATTTT. Protein: CASSATGVSGNTTYF.

J is TRBJ2-1 and V is TRBV7-6; 7 bases are a match to TRBD1. CDR1 and CDR2 (germline): SGHVS, FNYEAQ. Losses at the gene ends were 4 bases for V and 5 bases for J; bases not matched to a gene: 2. The CDR3 extends over 13 amino acids. The CDR3 protein is CASSWDSNNEQFF. Here the CDR3 DNA reads TGTGCCAGCAGCTGGGACAGCAACAATGAGCAGTTCTTC.